The 10 T cell receptor beta chains presented below share a single source sample, sequenced in a study of blood T cell repertoires in COVID-19. Using immunoSEQ multiplex PCR, the repertoire was profiled, and TCRdb retains in-frame clones only, with some absent. The table lists hundreds of thousands of clones, 90% of them singletons. Sequencing was done on a sample of PBMCs or T cells enriched from blood (not recorded which). All receptors derive from a man aged 30 to 39 who had been exposed to COVID-19.

The chain links TRBV14 to TRBJ1-6; 8 nucleotides align to TRBD1. The V segment lost 2 bases and the J segment 3 bases; nucleotides outside the gene matches: 3. This CDR3 spans 16 amino acids. Germline-derived CDR1 and CDR2 are SGHDN and FVKESK. The CDR3 DNA follows: TGTGCCAGCAGCCAAACAGGGGGTGACTATAATTCACCCCTCCACTTT. Protein product: CASSQTGGDYNSPLHF.

The V call is TRBV4-2, the J call TRBJ1-3, with TRBD1 identical over 8 bases. V trimming: 1 base; J trimming: 0 bases; junction bases outside the gene matches: 2. The CDR3 contains 16 residues. Germline CDR1 and CDR2: LGHNA and YNFKEQ. The CDR3 region is CASSQGGQGSGNTIYF. CDR3 coding DNA: TGTGCCAGCAGCCAAGGCGGACAGGGCTCTGGAAACACCATATATTTT.

The chain has TRBV6-2 or TRBV6-3 and TRBJ2-1; no clear D. The CDR3 totals 12 residues. The V gene's germline CDR1 is MNHEY and CDR2 SVGEGT. Trimming pared 4 bases from V and 9 bases from J, leaving 10 bases between. CDR3 coding DNA: TGTGCCAGCAGTTTACTGCGCGGTGAGCAGTTCTTC. This translates into CASSLLRGEQFF.

V gene TRBV6-1 combines with J gene TRBJ2-3; possible D gene TRBD2, 6 bases. CDR1 is MNHNS, CDR2 SASEGT, per germline. Trimming cost V 2 bases and J 5 bases, with 8 bases left between them. The CDR3 extends over 13 amino acids. CDR3 in DNA: TGTGCCAGCAGTGAATGGGAGGTAGATACGCAGTATTTT. Amino acid sequence: CASSEWEVDTQYF.

This clone has more than one count but fewer than ten. V and J are TRBV19 and TRBJ2-1; the match to TRBD2 covers 8 bases. Germline CDR1 is LNHDA and CDR2 is SQIVND (reference sequence). This CDR3 comprises 17 residues. V lost 3 bases to trimming and J lost 7 bases; unmatched junction nucleotides: 14. The CDR3 coding sequence is TGTGCCAGTAGTATCACCCTTTACGGGGGGGAAGAAAATGAGCAGTTCTTC. Its translation: CASSITLYGGEENEQFF.

V usage is TRBV7-9 and J usage is TRBJ2-7; 7 bases agree with TRBD2. Germline V gives CDR1 SEHNR, CDR2 FQNEAQ (reference sequence). This CDR3 comprises 13 residues. The ends lost 2 bases at V and 5 bases at J; junction bases unmatched: 3. The CDR3 nucleotides read TGTGCCAGCAGCTTAAGCCTAGCGGACGAGCAGTACTTC. Residues: CASSLSLADEQYF.

This chain uses TRBV5-6 with TRBJ2-1; D is perhaps TRBD2 (5 bases). Germline V gives CDR1 SGHDT, CDR2 YYEEEE. Between the trimmed V and J ends, which lost 9 bases and 7 bases, there was a span of 14 bases. This CDR3 contains 12 residues. The CDR3 DNA sequence: TGTGCCATACCCCTGTGGAGGAATGAGCAGTTCTTC. Amino acids: CAIPLWRNEQFF.

The chain is built from TRBV18 and TRBJ2-5; maybe TRBD2 (6 bases). The CDR3 sequence is 14 residues long. Trimming pared 0 bases from V and 4 bases from J, leaving 9 bases between. The V gene's germline CDR1 is KGHSH and CDR2 LQKENI. CDR3 protein: CASSPPTSRETQYF. The CDR3 nucleotides are TGTGCCAGCTCACCACCGACTAGTCGAGAGACCCAGTACTTC.

This rearrangement joins TRBV7-2 to TRBJ1-5; D not resolved. CDR3 size: 13 residues. V shed 1 base and J shed 7 bases, with 8 bases lying between them. Germline-derived CDR1 and CDR2 are SGHTA and FQGNSA. CDR3 bases: TGTGCCAGCAGCTTAGGACTTGGCCAGCCCCAGCATTTT. It codes for CASSLGLGQPQHF.

This chain connects TRBV5-1 to TRBJ2-1; 8 positions agree with TRBD1. Per germline, CDR1 SGHRS and CDR2 YFSETQ. The trim removed 3 bases at V and 1 base at J, leaving 6 bases unmatched. The CDR3 has 16 amino acids. The CDR3 DNA reads as TGCGCCAGCAGCTCAATAGACAGGGGATCCTACAATGAGCAGTTCTTC. This sequence encodes CASSSIDRGSYNEQFF.